This TCR beta chain appears in the sequencing data of a study of cytomegalovirus exposure and HLA in healthy donors. 60 Vbeta and 13 Jbeta primers were used in PCR. Data came from immunoSEQ multiplex PCR; TCRdb stores just in-frame clones and leaves some out. This table has under 200,000 clones, approximately 85% appearing once. Donors showed nominal health when sampled, although they likely had unrecorded immune exposures. V was clipped by 4 bases and J by 11 bases; unmatched bases: 7. The germline gives CDR1 SGHNT, CDR2 YYREEE (reference sequence). The CDR3 sequence is 15 residues long. Findings and caveats of the study: DRB1 had the most TCR associations and HLA-C the fewest, a later analysis found, with rates varying by HLA locus. Common viral pathogens seemed to be connected with several of the most significant clusters, according to a later analysis.

About this clone itself: What it recognizes is unknown.

The sequencing input was PBMCs. This chain joins TRBV5-4 and TRBJ2-3, with 16 bases fitting TRBD2. The TCR originated in a girl aged 2-10 years in good health and CMV-seropositive. CDR3 nucleotides: TGTGCCAGCAGCCTGGGACTAGCGGGAGGGCCTCGGCAGTATTTT. It specifies CASSLGLAGGPRQYF.